This TCR beta chain was sequenced during a study of patients and donors after allogeneic stem cell transplantation. TCRdb called the RT-PCR reads again in MiXCR, with one record for every CDR3 protein. The sample has about 150,000 distinct CDR3 sequences; roughly two fifths are singletons. Germline lookup yields CDR1 DFQATT and CDR2 SNEGSKA (reference sequence). V was pared by 3 bases and J by 4 bases, with 7 bases between. This CDR3 region has 11 residues. The chain recombines TRBV20-1 with TRBJ2-7; D uncertain. The receptor's source is a human donor who was either an allogeneic HSCT recipient or a stem cell or donor lymphocyte infusion donor (not recorded which). It is not recorded whose cells these are; they may come from a transplant donor. The sequenced sample consisted of blood, either unsorted or a sorted T cell fraction (not recorded which). CDR3 amino acids: CSASPTYEQYF. Written as DNA, the CDR3 is TGCAGTGCTAGCCCCACTTACGAGCAGTACTTC.